The 18 T cell receptor beta chains in this list originate from one sample, sequenced in a study of PD-1 blockade in classical Hodgkin lymphoma (dated by TCRdb to the early 2020s). In light of the paper, this sample's time point label describes: cycle 2 day 1 (C2D1) of nivolumab. Every trial patient had relapsed after autologous stem cell transplantation, and cohorts A, B and C differed in prior brentuximab vedotin exposure. Library generation was performed with the immunoSEQ multiplex PCR assay. Entries here come from immuneACCESS through TCRdb and include only in-frame sequences with V and J called. Some clones fail to appear in such tables; in the studies checked, an unresolved V gene covers under half of the shortfall, and the cause of the remainder is unknown. The sample data list 35,000 to 40,000 clones, and roughly 88% of these were observed just once. The ten largest clonotypes hold about 7.8% of the sample.

This material consisted of peripheral blood mononuclear cells (PBMCs), taken before the second cycle of nivolumab. All receptors derive from a human donor with classical Hodgkin lymphoma.

V gene TRBV5-1 combines with J gene TRBJ2-1; a weak D match, TRBD2 (6 bases). Looked up from germline, CDR1 is SGHRS and CDR2 is YFSETQ. Between the trimmed V and J ends, which lost 4 bases and 6 bases, there was a span of 8 bases. The CDR3 has 12 amino acids. The CDR3 DNA sequence: TGCGCCAGCAGCCTGGGACTCAATGAGCAGTTCTTC. It translates to CASSLGLNEQFF.

The rearrangement uses TRBV6-5 and TRBJ2-7, with D perhaps TRBD1 or TRBD2 (6 bases each). The CDR3 totals 13 residues. Germline V CDR1 and CDR2: MNHEY, SVGAGI. V lost 0 bases and J 7 bases, leaving 10 bases between the germline ends. CDR3 DNA sequence: TGTGCCAGCAGTTACTCCGGGGGCGGGGAGCAGTACTTC. Its translation: CASSYSGGGEQYF.

The chain joins TRBV18 to TRBJ1-2; TRBD1 matches at 11 bases. The CDR3 has 14 amino acids. The germline gives CDR1 KGHSH, CDR2 LQKENI. After removal of 3 bases from V and 7 bases from J, the junction contained 4 bases not matched to a gene. CDR3 in DNA: TGTGCCAGCTCACCGGACAGGGGGCCCTCTGGCTACACCTTC. Translating gives CASSPDRGPSGYTF.

This clone appeared a single time. V is TRBV7-6 and J is TRBJ1-4, with 7 bases fitting TRBD1. Germline assignment: CDR1 SGHVS and CDR2 FNYEAQ. The CDR3 length is 17 residues. The V segment lost 5 bases and the J segment 4 bases; nucleotides outside the gene matches: 13. CDR3 amino acids: CASSRYFTGTVNEKLFF. CDR3 in DNA: TGTGCCAGCAGCCGTTATTTTACCGGGACAGTTAATGAAAAACTGTTTTTT.

The chain links TRBV18 to TRBJ1-4; the D is unclear. Germline V lookup: CDR1 KGHSH, CDR2 LQKENI. The CDR3 is made up of 14 amino acids. V lost 4 bases and J lost 4, with 10 bases in between. CDR3 region: CASSQETINEKLFF. CDR3 nucleotide sequence: TGTGCCAGCTCACAAGAGACCATTAATGAAAAACTGTTTTTT.

The V gene is TRBV29-1, the J gene TRBJ2-7, with 8 bases fitting TRBD2. V gave up 6 bases and J gave up 3 bases; unmatched junction bases: 4. Germline-derived CDR1 and CDR2 are SQVTM and ANQGSEA. The CDR3 contains 12 residues. The DNA of the CDR3 is TGCAGCGTAACTAGCGGAGGCTACGAGCAGTACTTC. Translated, it gives CSVTSGGYEQYF.

This clone was observed once. The chain recombines TRBV4-2 with TRBJ2-5, with 12 bases that match TRBD1. The CDR3 covers 15 residues. Germline CDR1 reads LGHNA; CDR2 reads YNFKEQ. Losses at the gene ends were 5 bases for V and 4 bases for J; bases not matched to a gene: 5. CDR3 nucleotides: TGTGCCAGCAGCGACCCGGGACAGGGGGCAGAGACCCAGTACTTC. It codes for CASSDPGQGAETQYF.

The rearrangement joins TRBV7-9 to TRBJ2-7; the match to TRBD2 covers 10 bases. This CDR3 spans 15 amino acids. Unmatched junction bases numbered 10, after V lost 5 bases and J lost 6 bases. Germline lookup yields CDR1 SEHNR and CDR2 FQNEAQ (reference sequence). CDR3 DNA sequence: TGTGCCAGCAGCCCGCCAGCGGGAGGGCCGGTCGAGCAGTACTTC. This translates into CASSPPAGGPVEQYF.

The V and J genes are TRBV7-9 and TRBJ2-7; D is unresolved. V lost 1 base and J lost 2, with 9 bases in between. Per germline, CDR1 SEHNR and CDR2 FQNEAQ (reference sequence). This CDR3 has 14 amino acids. In DNA, the CDR3 is TGTGCCAGCAGCTTAGTGGGAAAACCCTACGAGCAGTACTTC. Its translation: CASSLVGKPYEQYF. Full variable domain (outside the CDR3, taken from reference TRBV7-9 and TRBJ2-7): DTGVSQNPRHKITKRGQNVTFRCDPISEHNRLYWYRQTLGQGPEFLTYFQNEAQLEKSRLLSDRFSAERPKGSFSTLEIQRTEQGDSAMYLCASSLVGKPYEQYFGPGTRLTVT.

The chain recombines TRBV19 with TRBJ1-5; D is ambiguous. The CDR3 extends over 15 amino acids. V dropped 5 bases and J dropped 2 bases, with 13 bases sitting between them. Germline V gene lookup returns CDR1 LNHDA and CDR2 SQIVND (reference sequence). The CDR3 nucleotides are TGTGCCAGTAGTGACGCTGCGTGGGGCAATCAGCCCCAGCATTTT. Translation gives CASSDAAWGNQPQHF.

The chain links TRBV11-3 to TRBJ2-1, with TRBD2 matching 9 bases. Germline V lookup: CDR1 SGHNT, CDR2 YENEEA. V was pared by 1 base and J by 4 bases, with 2 bases of the junction left unmatched. This CDR3 is built from 15 residues. The CDR3 here is CASSLVAGGYNEQFF. The CDR3 DNA reads as TGTGCCAGCAGCTTAGTTGCGGGAGGGTACAATGAGCAGTTCTTC.

The chain uses TRBV9 and TRBJ2-7; D might be TRBD1 or TRBD2, each matching 5 bases. The CDR3 length is 12 residues. V was shortened by 4 bases and J by 3 bases, with 8 bases between the two germline ends. The germline gives CDR1 SGDLS, CDR2 YYNGEE. The CDR3: CASSRDGYEQYF. CDR3 DNA sequence: TGTGCCAGCAGCCGGGACGGCTACGAGCAGTACTTC.

The CDR3 coding sequence is TGCGCCAGCAGTGGGGCCCCCGGGACAGTCAACACCGGGGAGCTGTTTTTT. Its translation is CASSGAPGTVNTGELFF. V usage is TRBV10-1 and J usage is TRBJ2-2; 7 bases are a match to TRBD1. Germline CDR1 and CDR2: WNHNN and SYGVQD (reference sequence). V lost 4 bases, J lost 2 bases, and 10 bases stayed unmatched. There are 17 residues in the CDR3.

This clone was detected a few times. The rearrangement joins TRBV5-1 to TRBJ1-2, with no clear D. Trimming took 1 base from V and 6 from J, leaving 16 bases between them. Germline V gene sequence: CDR1 SGHRS, CDR2 YFSETQ. The CDR3 runs to 15 residues. In nucleotides, the CDR3 is TGCGCCAGCAGCTTGATCCCGTCCCAGATGGATGGCTACACCTTC. As protein: CASSLIPSQMDGYTF.

The sample holds a few counts of this clone. The chain joins TRBV6-1 to TRBJ2-3; 10 nucleotides agree with TRBD2. CDR3 length: 14 residues. With 2 bases clipped from V and 4 bases from J, the junction kept 0 bases outside the gene matches. The germline gives CDR1 MNHNS, CDR2 SASEGT. CDR3 amino acids: CASSELAGADTQYF. The CDR3 DNA follows: TGTGCCAGCAGTGAACTAGCGGGAGCAGATACGCAGTATTTT.

The rearrangement joins TRBV19 to TRBJ2-5; TRBD1 aligns across 8 bases. Trimming took 9 bases from V and 4 from J; bases not matched to a gene: 10. Looked up from germline, CDR1 is LNHDA and CDR2 is SQIVND (reference sequence). The CDR3 runs to 14 residues. DNA for the CDR3: TGTGCCAGCCACGGGACAGGTCACAGAGAGACCCAGTACTTC. Amino acid sequence: CASHGTGHRETQYF. The whole variable domain, filled in from reference TRBV19 and TRBJ2-5, reads DGGITQSPKYLFRKEGQNVTLSCEQNLNHDAMYWYRQDPGQGLRLIYYSQIVNDFQKGDIAEGYSVSREKKESFPLTVTSAQKNPTAFYLCASHGTGHRETQYFGPGTRLLVL.

The rearrangement uses TRBV10-1 and TRBJ2-3; D not certain. Germline assignment: CDR1 WNHNN and CDR2 SYGVQD (reference sequence). Trimming took off 3 bases at V and 2 bases at J, with 12 bases between the two ends. The length of the CDR3 is 15 residues. The CDR3 region has the DNA TGCGCCAGCAGTGATAGGGTTGCGGCCACAGATACGCAGTATTTT. It encodes CASSDRVAATDTQYF.

V gene TRBV18 combines with J gene TRBJ2-4; TRBD2 might be the D (6 bases). Germline loops: CDR1 KGHSH, CDR2 LQKENI. Trimming pared 1 base from V and 2 bases from J, leaving 9 bases between. This CDR3 region has 15 residues. The CDR3 here is CASSPLGGSKNIQYF. CDR3 bases: TGTGCCAGCTCACCACTTGGAGGGTCCAAAAACATTCAGTACTTC.